The 21 T cell receptor beta chains listed next were all sequenced from one sample in a study of T cells in Graves' hyperthyroidism and ophthalmopathy. The CDR3 regions of TCR beta were amplified from RNA transcripts. With the HTBI primer set, the TCR CDR3 went through a first round of RT-PCR. MiXCR was run by TCRdb on the multiplex PCR reads, yielding one entry per CDR3 protein. The repertoire holds about 700,000 distinct CDR3 sequences, with 45% as singletons. The material sequenced was peripheral blood or thyroid tissue (not recorded which). These receptors all stem from an adult man with Graves' disease, either hyperthyroidism or ophthalmopathy (not recorded which).

V gene TRBV6-1 combines with J gene TRBJ1-2, with TRBD1 matching over 8 bases. The CDR3 extends over 14 amino acids. V shed 5 bases, J shed 8 bases, and the junction held 10 bases outside the gene matches. In germline, CDR1 is MNHNS, CDR2 SASEGT. The CDR3 sequence is CASSSDRATLGYTF. The CDR3 DNA sequence: TGTGCCAGCAGTTCGGACAGGGCGACTTTGGGCTACACCTTC.

There are many counts of this clonotype. V usage is TRBV7-8 and J usage is TRBJ1-5; a weak D match, TRBD1 (6 bases). V was clipped by 4 bases and J by 7 bases, with 11 bases between them. In germline, CDR1 is SGHVS, CDR2 FQNEAQ. The CDR3 is 13 amino acids. The CDR3: CASSSRQGQPQHF. The CDR3 region has the DNA TGTGCCAGCAGCTCGAGGCAGGGGCAGCCCCAGCATTTT.

In this sample, this clonotype turned up a few times. The rearrangement links TRBV12-3 or TRBV12-4 to TRBJ2-5; D not resolved. The CDR3 totals 14 residues. V dropped 3 bases and J dropped 2 bases, with 10 bases sitting between them. This CDR3 reads CASSFSPRQETQYF. The CDR3 DNA reads as TGTGCCAGCAGTTTTTCCCCCAGGCAAGAGACCCAGTACTTC.

This clonotype appeared many times. The V call is TRBV10-2, the J call TRBJ2-5; D is uncertain. The CDR3 runs 13 residues. Per germline, CDR1 WSHSY and CDR2 SAAADI. The V end lost 3 bases, the J end lost 12 bases, and 17 bases lay between the germline ends. The CDR3 region has the DNA TGCGCCAGCAGTGATCGGTCCGAGACTTATAAGTACTTC. This translates into CASSDRSETYKYF.

In this sample, this clonotype turned up many times. The V call is TRBV12-3 or TRBV12-4, the J call TRBJ1-6; 9 bases align to TRBD1. With V trimmed by 4 bases and J by 9 bases, 4 bases remained unmatched. This CDR3 comprises 14 residues. CDR3 protein: CASSSGQGRSPLHF. CDR3 coding DNA: TGTGCCAGCAGTTCGGGACAGGGCCGTTCACCCCTCCACTTT.

This clonotype showed up just a few times. The chain has TRBV20-1 and TRBJ2-7; 9 bases map to TRBD2. V lost 3 bases to trimming and J lost 2 bases; unmatched junction nucleotides: 5. CDR1 is DFQATT and CDR2 is SNEGSKA in the germline V gene (reference sequence). This CDR3 comprises 14 residues. The CDR3 is CSASWLAGPYEQYF. CDR3 DNA: TGCAGTGCTAGTTGGCTAGCGGGGCCCTACGAGCAGTACTTC.

This chain joins TRBV20-1 and TRBJ1-2; D is unclear. Trimming took off 1 base at V and 6 bases at J, with 12 bases between the two ends. CDR1 and CDR2 (germline): DFQATT, SNEGSKA (reference sequence). This CDR3 has 13 amino acids. The CDR3 reads CSARGAQNHGYTF. CDR3 bases: TGCAGTGCTAGAGGCGCGCAGAACCATGGCTACACCTTC.

This clonotype was seen at least ten times. The chain combines TRBV20-1 with TRBJ2-5; TRBD2 matches at 8 bases. Germline-derived CDR1 and CDR2 are DFQATT and SNEGSKA (reference sequence). With 3 bases clipped from V and 9 bases from J, the junction kept 12 bases outside the gene matches. This CDR3 is 14 amino acids long. The DNA of the CDR3 is TGCAGTGCTAGGACCCTAGCGGGTAGCGCGGCCCAGTACTTC. As protein: CSARTLAGSAAQYF.

The chain is built from TRBV10-3 and TRBJ1-6; weak D call: TRBD1 (5 bases). Per germline, CDR1 ENHRY and CDR2 SYGVKD. This CDR3 comprises 12 residues. Trimming pared 8 bases from V and 9 bases from J, leaving 11 bases between. The CDR3 is CAIGQGGSPLHF. CDR3 nucleotide sequence: TGTGCCATCGGGCAGGGAGGTTCACCCCTCCACTTT.

This clonotype showed up just a few times. V gene TRBV19 combines with J gene TRBJ1-1; D is unclear. There are 14 residues in the CDR3. The germline gives CDR1 LNHDA, CDR2 SQIVND (reference sequence). The V end was cut by 10 bases, the J end by 4 bases, with 19 bases between. The CDR3 region is CATGPLGSGTEAFF. The CDR3 region has the DNA TGTGCCACCGGTCCGTTGGGGTCTGGCACTGAAGCTTTCTTT.

V is TRBV16 and J is TRBJ1-1; D is possibly TRBD1 (5 bases). CDR3 length equals 15 residues. V gave up 4 bases and J gave up 4 bases, with 16 bases separating them. Per the germline V gene, CDR1 is KGHSY and CDR2 is FQNENV. The CDR3 region has the DNA TGTGCCAGCAGCCCAATTCCCGACAGTCTCACTGAAGCTTTCTTT. Encoded protein: CASSPIPDSLTEAFF.

A word on this clonotype: A much more abundant neighbour one base away suggests this may be a read error. The chain joins TRBV2 to TRBJ2-7; a possible D gene is TRBD1 (6 bases). V was clipped by 3 bases and J by 6 bases, with 15 bases between them. Germline CDR1 and CDR2: SNHLY and FYNNEI. The CDR3 has 14 amino acids. The CDR3 nucleotides are TGTGCCAGCAGTGAGTTGAGAGGGGGACGCGAGCAGTACTTC. Protein sequence: CASSELRGGREQYF.

This clonotype was observed a few times. V usage is TRBV20-1 and J usage is TRBJ1-4; tentative D call: TRBD1 (5 bases). The germline V gene encodes CDR1 DFQATT and CDR2 SNEGSKA (reference sequence). Trimming removed 2 bases from V and 5 bases from J, with 12 bases in between. The CDR3 is 14 amino acids. CDR3 sequence reads: CSARKGRMNEKLFF. In nucleotides, the CDR3 is TGCAGTGCTAGAAAGGGACGGATGAATGAAAAACTGTTTTTT.

The gene calls are TRBV20-1 and TRBJ1-2; TRBD1 agrees at 9 bases. CDR1 DFQATT and CDR2 SNEGSKA come from the germline V gene (reference sequence). V was pared by 3 bases and J by 4 bases, with 6 bases of the junction left unmatched. The CDR3 totals 14 residues. Here the CDR3 reads CSASRTGDPYGYTF. DNA for the CDR3: TGCAGTGCTAGCCGGACAGGGGATCCCTATGGCTACACCTTC.

This clonotype was seen many times. V and J are TRBV15 and TRBJ2-7; 7 bases fit TRBD1. V shed 5 bases, J shed 3 bases, and the junction held 4 bases outside the gene matches. The CDR3 extends over 13 amino acids. CDR1 LNHNV and CDR2 YYDKDF come from the germline V gene (reference sequence). CDR3 nucleotide sequence: TGTGCCACCAGCTTTCACAGGGGCTACGAGCAGTACTTC. Protein sequence: CATSFHRGYEQYF.

The V and J genes are TRBV14 and TRBJ1-6, with 7 bases that match TRBD1. Losses at the gene ends were 4 bases for V and 1 base for J; bases not matched to a gene: 13. The CDR3 runs to 19 residues. Germline V gene data show CDR1 as SGHDN and CDR2 as FVKESK. The CDR3 nucleotides are TGTGCCAGCAGCCGGAGCCGGCCAAGGGGGCGATCCTATAATTCACCCCTCCACTTT. This sequence encodes CASSRSRPRGRSYNSPLHF.

This chain links TRBV10-1 with TRBJ1-6; TRBD1 is a possible D gene (5 bases). The germline V gene encodes CDR1 WNHNN and CDR2 SYGVQD (reference sequence). The CDR3 runs to 16 residues. V lost 5 bases and J lost 0, with 11 bases in between. This CDR3 is CASSIVQGSYNSPLHF. Written as DNA, the CDR3 is TGCGCCAGCAGTATAGTTCAGGGCTCCTATAATTCACCCCTCCACTTT.

This clonotype was seen a single time. The rearrangement joins TRBV2 to TRBJ1-5; D remains ambiguous. Germline loops: CDR1 SNHLY, CDR2 FYNNEI. V lost 6 bases, J lost 13 bases, and 10 bases lay in between. This CDR3 region has 10 residues. CDR3 nucleotides: TGTGCCAGCAGCTCACCGGGACAGCATTTT. Amino acids: CASSSPGQHF. The entire variable domain, with the rest obtained from reference TRBV2 and TRBJ1-5, is as follows: EPEVTQTPSHQVTQMGQEVILRCVPISNHLYFYWYRQILGQKVEFLVSFYNNEISEKSEIFDDQFSVERPDGSNFTLKIRSTKLEDSAMYFCASSSPGQHFGDGTRLSIL.

A note on this clonotype: This may be a read error: a much more frequent sequence differs by one nucleotide. The CDR3 loop is CASRQIGYGHTF. The CDR3 region has the DNA TGTGCCAGCCGACAGATCGGTTATGGCCACACCTTC. The chain links TRBV19 to TRBJ1-2; tentatively, D is TRBD1 (5 bases). Germline-derived CDR1 and CDR2 are LNHDA and SQIVND (reference sequence). The CDR3 covers 12 residues.

J is TRBJ1-1 and V is TRBV2; unclear D gene. V was shortened by 4 bases and J by 2 bases, with 20 bases between the two germline ends. Germline V lookup: CDR1 SNHLY, CDR2 FYNNEI. The CDR3 contains 17 residues. The CDR3 bases are TGTGCCAGCAGTGCCCCACCCTCGCTGGGTGTCAACACTGAAGCTTTCTTT. The encoded protein is CASSAPPSLGVNTEAFF.

The chain recombines TRBV29-1 with TRBJ1-3; the D is unclear. V lost 3 bases and J lost 0, with 6 bases in between. The germline V gene encodes CDR1 SQVTM and CDR2 ANQGSEA. CDR3 length: 13 residues. The CDR3 nucleotides read TGCAGCGTTGACCCCGGCTCTGGAAACACCATATATTTT. Its protein product is CSVDPGSGNTIYF.